The T cell receptor (beta chain) described here comes from a study of T cells in Graves' hyperthyroidism and ophthalmopathy. Study-level points and caveats: The model's output predicted ophthalmopathy at a median of roughly 6.9 months prior to onset.

Graves' hyperthyroidism was deemed stable absent ophthalmopathy progression within 18 months. Disease duration under 2 months; hyperthyroidism patients were aged 18 to 65. RNA transcripts served as the template for amplifying TCR beta CDR3 regions. HTBI primers were employed in a first-round RT-PCR of the TCR CDR3. In TCRdb, the multiplex PCR reads were re-called with MiXCR into one record per CDR3 protein. The profile shows about 540,000 distinct CDR3 sequences, just over 45% of them singletons. The germline gives CDR1 SQVTM, CDR2 ANQGSEA. The CDR3 covers 13 residues. Between the trimmed V and J ends, which lost 7 bases and 7 bases, there was a span of 19 bases. On this clonotype itself: Its antigen is unidentified.

This receptor was identified in a woman between 18 and 30 years old with Graves' hyperthyroidism. V is TRBV29-1 and J is TRBJ1-2; D is undetermined. Sequencing was performed on peripheral blood or thyroid tissue (not recorded which). The CDR3 is CSAERGRDAGYTF. CDR3 sequence (DNA): TGCAGCGCTGAGCGGGGAAGGGATGCTGGCTACACCTTC.